This TCR beta chain appears in the sequencing data of a study of blood T cell repertoires in COVID-19. Method: immunoSEQ multiplex PCR; TCRdb's copy keeps in-frame clones and lacks some. The sample carries some 220,000 clones, roughly 85% recorded once. Source material: peripheral blood. This receptor was identified in a woman between 70 and 85 years old with COVID-19, enrolled during active disease.

CDR3 sequence reads: CASSQDRGSRTGELFF. The CDR3 DNA reads TGTGCCAGCAGCCAAGACAGGGGGTCTAGAACCGGGGAGCTGTTTTTT. The chain has TRBV6-6 and TRBJ2-2; 9 nucleotides align to TRBD1. Losses at the gene ends were 6 bases for V and 5 bases for J; bases not matched to a gene: 10. CDR1 is MNHNY and CDR2 is SVGAGI in the germline V gene (reference sequence). The CDR3 length is 16 residues.